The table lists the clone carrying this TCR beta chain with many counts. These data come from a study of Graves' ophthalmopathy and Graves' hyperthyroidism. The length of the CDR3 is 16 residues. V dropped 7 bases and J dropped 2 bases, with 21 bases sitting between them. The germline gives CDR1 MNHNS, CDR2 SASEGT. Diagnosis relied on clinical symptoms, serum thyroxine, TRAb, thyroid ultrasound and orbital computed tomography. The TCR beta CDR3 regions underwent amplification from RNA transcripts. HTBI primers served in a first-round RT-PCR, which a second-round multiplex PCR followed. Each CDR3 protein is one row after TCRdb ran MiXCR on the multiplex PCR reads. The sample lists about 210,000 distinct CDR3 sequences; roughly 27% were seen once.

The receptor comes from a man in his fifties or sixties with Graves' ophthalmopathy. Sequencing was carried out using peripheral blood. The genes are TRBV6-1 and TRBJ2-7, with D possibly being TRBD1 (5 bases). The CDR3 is CASIPTWGPRAYEQYF. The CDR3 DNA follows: TGTGCCAGCATCCCCACTTGGGGCCCCCGTGCCTACGAGCAGTACTTC.